The 32 T cell receptor beta chains presented below share a single source sample, sequenced in a study of blood T cell repertoires in COVID-19. Data came from immunoSEQ multiplex PCR; TCRdb stores just in-frame clones and leaves some out. The table has about 160,000 clones, about 87% seen once. Sequencing used peripheral blood. Every receptor here comes from a woman aged 60-75 years who had recovered from COVID-19.

This rearrangement joins TRBV4-1 to TRBJ2-5; 11 positions match TRBD1. The CDR3 length is 18 residues. The germline gives CDR1 MGHRA, CDR2 YSYEKL. Losses at the gene ends were 4 bases for V and 5 bases for J; bases not matched to a gene: 15. The CDR3 DNA sequence: TGCGCCAGCAGCCCGGGACAGGGGGGTGGTGGAGCCCTGGAGACCCAGTACTTC. It specifies CASSPGQGGGGALETQYF.

This rearrangement joins TRBV2 to TRBJ2-1; TRBD2 agrees at 9 bases. The germline V gene has CDR1 SNHLY and CDR2 FYNNEI. V trimming: 8 bases; J trimming: 5 bases; junction bases outside the gene matches: 10. The CDR3 contains 15 residues. CDR3 sequence: CASSIEGLAHNEQFF. The DNA for the CDR3 is TGTGCCAGCTCCATTGAGGGACTAGCCCACAATGAGCAGTTCTTC.

CDR3 protein: CASSAGLHNSPLHF. For the CDR3, the DNA is TGTGCCAGCAGCGCGGGACTCCATAATTCACCCCTCCACTTT. This rearrangement joins TRBV7-9 to TRBJ1-6; a possible D gene is TRBD1 (5 bases). This CDR3 region has 14 residues. Germline assignment: CDR1 SEHNR and CDR2 FQNEAQ (reference sequence). Trimming cost V 5 bases and J 5 bases, with 10 bases left between them.

The J gene is TRBJ1-2, the V gene TRBV9; 7 positions match TRBD1. Germline trimming cut 3 bases from V and 2 bases from J; bases unmatched to any gene: 10. Germline CDR1 is SGDLS and CDR2 is YYNGEE. This CDR3 is 16 amino acids long. CDR3 bases: TGTGCCAGCAGCGGGGCGGGACAGCCGATCAACTATGGCTACACCTTC. Its protein is CASSGAGQPINYGYTF.

The V and J genes are TRBV3-1 (or the pseudogene TRBV3-2) and TRBJ1-2, with D maybe TRBD1 (6 bases). The CDR3 consists of 15 residues. The ends were cut back, 0 bases at V and 2 bases at J, with 10 bases in the middle. Germline V gene data show CDR1 as LGHDT and CDR2 as YNNKEL (reference sequence). CDR3 DNA: TGTGCCAGCAGCCAAGATGGGGGCTCCAACTATGGCTACACCTTC. Residues: CASSQDGGSNYGYTF.

This chain uses TRBV7-3 with TRBJ2-3; D is uncertain. V was trimmed by 1 base and J by 2 bases, leaving 7 bases between them. From germline, CDR1 is SGHTA and CDR2 FQGTGA. The CDR3 has 14 residues. CDR3 nucleotides: TGTGCCAGCAGCTTAATGGGCACCACAGATACGCAGTATTTT. Encoded protein: CASSLMGTTDTQYF. The complete variable domain, with remaining parts taken from reference TRBV7-3 and TRBJ2-3, reads GAGVSQTPSNKVTEKGKYVELRCDPISGHTALYWYRQSLGQGPEFLIYFQGTGAADDSGLPNDRFFAVRPEGSVSTLKIQRTERGDSAVYLCASSLMGTTDTQYFGPGTRLTVL.

This chain joins TRBV25-1 and TRBJ2-5; 11 positions agree with TRBD2. The V segment lost 4 bases and the J segment 2 bases; nucleotides outside the gene matches: 0. Germline V gene lookup returns CDR1 MGHDK and CDR2 SYGVNS. The length of the CDR3 is 14 residues. The CDR3 sequence: CASSVAGGQETQYF. Here the CDR3 DNA reads TGTGCCAGCAGTGTAGCGGGGGGGCAAGAGACCCAGTACTTC.

The chain joins TRBV7-8 to TRBJ2-7; 7 nucleotides agree with TRBD2. CDR1 is SGHVS, CDR2 FQNEAQ, per germline. This CDR3 region has 19 residues. Germline trimming cut 5 bases from V and 1 base from J; bases unmatched to any gene: 20. The CDR3: CASSLSLTSTASGSYEQYF. DNA for the CDR3: TGTGCCAGCAGCCTCAGTCTTACTTCCACGGCTAGCGGATCCTACGAGCAGTACTTC.

The chain recombines TRBV2 with TRBJ2-1; 11 bases are a match to TRBD2. Germline-derived CDR1 and CDR2 are SNHLY and FYNNEI. This CDR3 is 15 amino acids long. V was pared by 7 bases and J by 6 bases, with 8 bases of the junction left unmatched. The CDR3 DNA reads TGTGCCAGCACCTTTGATAGCGGGGGGGGCAATGAGCAGTTCTTC. Its translation: CASTFDSGGGNEQFF.

This clone was seen just once. This chain links TRBV14 with TRBJ1-5; 7 bases match TRBD1. Trimming cost V 0 bases and J 6 bases; bases outside gene matches: 14. From germline, CDR1 is SGHDN and CDR2 FVKESK. CDR3 length equals 18 residues. CDR3 in DNA: TGTGCCAGCAGCCAAGAAGGCCGACAGGGTAGGGTTATTCAGCCCCAGCATTTT. Its translation is CASSQEGRQGRVIQPQHF. Complete variable domain (other parts from reference TRBV14 and TRBJ1-5): EAGVTQFPSHSVIEKGQTVTLRCDPISGHDNLYWYRRVMGKEIKFLLHFVKESKQDESGMPNNRFLAERTGGTYSTLKVQPAELEDSGVYFCASSQEGRQGRVIQPQHFGDGTRLSIL.

The CDR3 is CAWSIGGTGEETQYF. The CDR3 DNA follows: TGTGCCTGGAGCATTGGGGGGACAGGGGAAGAGACCCAGTACTTC. V gene TRBV30 combines with J gene TRBJ2-5; 10 bases are shared with TRBD1. The CDR3 is made up of 15 amino acids. V lost 3 bases, J lost 3 bases, and 7 bases stayed unmatched. The germline V gene encodes CDR1 GTSNPN and CDR2 SVGIG (reference sequence). Full variable domain (outside the CDR3, taken from reference TRBV30 and TRBJ2-5): SQTIHQWPATLVQPVGSPLSLECTVEGTSNPNLYWYRQAAGRGLQLLFYSVGIGQISSEVPQNLSASRPQDRQFILSSKKLLLSDSGFYLCAWSIGGTGEETQYFGPGTRLLVL.

The chain recombines TRBV18 with TRBJ2-7, with D possibly TRBD1 on 6 matching bases. V was pared by 6 bases and J by 5 bases, with 23 bases between. CDR1 and CDR2 from the germline V gene are KGHSH and LQKENI. CDR3 length: 16 residues. The CDR3, as DNA: TGTGCCAGCTCCCGAGGACAGATACGAGTGTTAGACGAGCAGTACTTC. Translated, it gives CASSRGQIRVLDEQYF.

The chain employs TRBV24-1 and TRBJ2-2; 7 bases are a match to TRBD1. The J segment lost 5 bases and the V segment lost 7 bases, leaving 0 bases of the junction unmatched. The CDR3 runs 12 residues. Germline V gene sequence: CDR1 KGHDR, CDR2 SFDVKD. The chain's CDR3 is CATSRGTGELFF. DNA for the CDR3: TGTGCCACCAGCAGGGGGACCGGGGAGCTGTTTTTT.

The chain links TRBV2 to TRBJ2-3, with D possibly matching TRBD2 (6 bases). This CDR3 is built from 14 residues. From germline, CDR1 is SNHLY and CDR2 FYNNEI. V gave up 2 bases and J gave up 7 bases, with 13 bases separating them. DNA of the CDR3: TGTGCCAGCAGTGAAATTCCGGGGGTCAATACGCAGTATTTT. It yields the protein CASSEIPGVNTQYF.

The gene calls are TRBV19 and TRBJ1-5; D is possibly TRBD1 (6 bases). The germline CDR1 and CDR2 sequences are LNHDA and SQIVND (reference sequence). The V and J ends lost 5 bases and 1 base respectively, with 12 bases between them. There are 15 residues in the CDR3. CDR3: CASSLRGASNQPQHF. In DNA form, the CDR3 reads TGTGCCAGTAGTCTTCGGGGGGCAAGCAATCAGCCCCAGCATTTT.

Only a few counts were recorded for this clone. The V and J genes are TRBV27 and TRBJ1-4, with D tentatively TRBD1 (5 bases). The length of the CDR3 is 15 residues. Trimming cost V 6 bases and J 4 bases, with 15 bases left between them. Per the germline V gene, CDR1 is MNHEY and CDR2 is SMNVEV (reference sequence). CDR3 nucleotide sequence: TGTGCCAGCAGGTTAACAGGATTTGGTAATGAAAAACTGTTTTTT. This translates into CASRLTGFGNEKLFF. The full variable domain, with the rest looked up from reference TRBV27 and TRBJ1-4, is EAQVTQNPRYLITVTGKKLTVTCSQNMNHEYMSWYRQDPGLGLRQIYYSMNVEVTDKGDVPEGYKVSRKEKRNFPLILESPSPNQTSLYFCASRLTGFGNEKLFFGSGTQLSVL.

This sequence joins TRBV27 and TRBJ1-1, with TRBD1 matching 7 bases. The CDR3 spans 15 residues. CDR1 is MNHEY, CDR2 SMNVEV, per germline (reference sequence). After removal of 5 bases from V and 4 bases from J, the junction contained 10 bases not matched to a gene. The CDR3 is CASSRNGQVATEAFF. The CDR3 DNA sequence: TGTGCCAGCAGTCGAAATGGACAGGTGGCCACTGAAGCTTTCTTT.

The V gene is TRBV5-4, the J gene TRBJ2-1; 7 nucleotides agree with TRBD2. J gave up 1 base and V 0 bases, and 4 bases lay outside the gene matches. The CDR3 spans 16 residues. Germline V gives CDR1 SGHNT, CDR2 YYREEE (reference sequence). The CDR3 region has the DNA TGTGCCAGCAGCTTGGCAGCGGGGATTTCCTACAATGAGCAGTTCTTC. Its translation: CASSLAAGISYNEQFF.

The rearrangement joins TRBV19 to TRBJ1-1; 7 positions agree with TRBD1. With V trimmed by 7 bases and J by 7 bases, 15 bases remained unmatched. Germline CDR1 reads LNHDA; CDR2 reads SQIVND (reference sequence). The CDR3 runs 15 residues. CDR3 DNA sequence: TGTGCCAGTAAGGGTCAAGGGGGCCACGTGGATGAAGCTTTCTTT. This encodes CASKGQGGHVDEAFF.

The chain carries TRBV5-6 and TRBJ2-1; D possibly corresponds to TRBD2 (6 bases). Trimming took off 3 bases at V and 5 bases at J, with 12 bases between the two ends. CDR1 and CDR2 from the germline V gene are SGHDT and YYEEEE. The length of the CDR3 is 14 residues. DNA for the CDR3: TGTGCCAGCAGCTGGATTACGGGGGACAATGAGCAGTTCTTC. This translates into CASSWITGDNEQFF.

The chain couples TRBV6-5 to TRBJ2-2, with no clear D. Germline V lookup: CDR1 MNHEY, CDR2 SVGAGI. V was pared by 7 bases and J by 4 bases, with 13 bases between. This CDR3 has 14 residues. DNA for the CDR3: TGTGCCAGCATCCCCCTCGTAATCACCGGGGAGCTGTTTTTT. Translation: CASIPLVITGELFF.

The J gene is TRBJ2-1, the V gene TRBV7-8; 10 positions match TRBD1. The CDR3 runs to 15 residues. Germline V lookup: CDR1 SGHVS, CDR2 FQNEAQ. V lost 6 bases, J lost 3 bases, and 5 bases stayed unmatched. The CDR3 region is CASRDRDRGYNEQFF. As DNA, the CDR3 is TGTGCCAGCAGGGACCGGGACAGGGGCTACAATGAGCAGTTCTTC.

The chain uses TRBV2 and TRBJ2-2; TRBD1 matches 9 bases. The CDR3 extends over 16 amino acids. Trimming cost V 4 bases and J 4 bases; bases outside gene matches: 7. Germline lookup yields CDR1 SNHLY and CDR2 FYNNEI. CDR3 sequence reads: CASSGTGGAITGELFF. The DNA for the CDR3 is TGTGCCAGCAGTGGAACAGGGGGCGCGATCACCGGGGAGCTGTTTTTT. The complete variable domain, with remaining parts taken from reference TRBV2 and TRBJ2-2, reads EPEVTQTPSHQVTQMGQEVILRCVPISNHLYFYWYRQILGQKVEFLVSFYNNEISEKSEIFDDQFSVERPDGSNFTLKIRSTKLEDSAMYFCASSGTGGAITGELFFGEGSRLTVL.

The genes are TRBV18 and TRBJ2-4; 7 bases fit TRBD2. There are 13 residues in the CDR3. Per germline, CDR1 KGHSH and CDR2 LQKENI. V gave up 3 bases and J gave up 5 bases; unmatched junction bases: 1. The CDR3 DNA reads TGTGCCAGCTCACCTCGGGGGGAAAACATTCAGTACTTC. As protein: CASSPRGENIQYF.

V gene TRBV7-3 combines with J gene TRBJ2-3, with TRBD2 matching over 11 bases. Trimming took 4 bases from V and 1 from J; bases not matched to a gene: 7. The CDR3 loop spans 17 amino acids. Germline CDR1 SGHTA, CDR2 FQGTGA. CDR3 nucleotides: TGTGCCAGCAGCTCGGCCCCGACTAGCGGGGGCACAGATACGCAGTATTTT. This sequence encodes CASSSAPTSGGTDTQYF.

This clone was seen more than once but under ten times. This sequence joins TRBV10-3 and TRBJ1-2, with TRBD1 matching over 9 bases. Per the germline V gene, CDR1 is ENHRY and CDR2 is SYGVKD. The CDR3 extends over 13 amino acids. V lost 7 bases and J lost 6; bases outside the gene matches: 6. The DNA of the CDR3 is TGTGCCATCATTGGGACAGGGAGGGATGGCTACACCTTC. Translating it yields CAIIGTGRDGYTF.

The V call is TRBV7-9, the J call TRBJ1-5, with D unclear. With 1 base removed from V and 7 bases from J, the gap between germline ends came to 11 bases. This CDR3 region has 14 residues. Germline V gene data show CDR1 as SEHNR and CDR2 as FQNEAQ (reference sequence). The CDR3 DNA is TGTGCCAGCAGCTTAGACAACGTCGGGCAGCCCCAGCATTTT. Translation: CASSLDNVGQPQHF.

The V gene is TRBV7-9, the J gene TRBJ1-2; D may be TRBD1 (6 bases). The germline V gene has CDR1 SEHNR and CDR2 FQNEAQ (reference sequence). The CDR3 contains 14 residues. Trimming removed 5 bases at V and 2 bases at J, with 12 bases between. This chain's CDR3 is CASSTGFQNYGYTF. CDR3 bases: TGTGCCAGCAGCACAGGGTTCCAAAACTATGGCTACACCTTC.

The chain has TRBV19 and TRBJ1-2; TRBD1 matches at 8 bases. V was clipped by 4 bases and J by 14 bases; unmatched bases: 15. The CDR3 runs to 14 residues. Germline lookup yields CDR1 LNHDA and CDR2 SQIVND (reference sequence). Written as DNA, the CDR3 is TGTGCCAGTAGTACGACGAACCCCGGACAGGGTGGAACCTTC. Its protein is CASSTTNPGQGGTF.

This chain joins TRBV3-1 (or the pseudogene TRBV3-2) and TRBJ1-3, with no clear D. Trimming took 2 bases from V and 4 from J, leaving 9 bases between them. This CDR3 comprises 14 residues. Germline values: CDR1 LGHDT, CDR2 YNNKEL (reference sequence). Here the CDR3 reads CASSQRERGNTIYF. The CDR3 coding sequence is TGTGCCAGCAGCCAACGAGAACGGGGAAACACCATATATTTT.

V is TRBV24-1 and J is TRBJ1-2; 7 nucleotides match TRBD1. Germline CDR1 reads KGHDR; CDR2 reads SFDVKD. The V segment lost 4 bases and the J segment 4 bases; nucleotides outside the gene matches: 8. This CDR3 spans 15 amino acids. CDR3 loop: CATSDPTGQVYGYTF. For the CDR3, the DNA is TGTGCCACCAGTGACCCGACAGGGCAGGTCTATGGCTACACCTTC.

V and J are TRBV11-2 and TRBJ1-3, with TRBD1 identical over 7 bases. Trimming cost V 7 bases and J 3 bases; bases outside gene matches: 9. Germline CDR1 SGHAT, CDR2 FQNNGV. This CDR3 comprises 15 residues. Here the CDR3 DNA reads TGTGCCAGCACCCTAGTAAGGGGGCTTGGAAACACCATATATTTT. Translated, it gives CASTLVRGLGNTIYF.